The 8 T cell receptor beta chains below come from one sample, sequenced in a study of T-cell reconstitution after alpha-beta-depleted transplantation in children. The TCRbeta library was prepared with unique molecular identifiers. TCRdb independently ran MiXCR on the PCR reads; one entry per CDR3 protein. The data contain hundreds of thousands of distinct CDR3 sequences, around 14% of them seen just once; the ten biggest clones take up 0.79%. The sequencing here drew on PBMCs, taken before TCRalphabeta/CD19-depleted stem cell transplant. The receptors shown here come from a girl aged 2-9 years with congenital amegakaryocytic thrombocytopenia, due to receive a stem cell transplant.

V and J are TRBV20-1 and TRBJ2-1; D gene ambiguous. The germline V gene has CDR1 DFQATT and CDR2 SNEGSKA (reference sequence). The germline V and J ends were trimmed by 3 bases and 10 bases, with 16 bases remaining between them. The CDR3 runs to 13 residues. The DNA for the CDR3 is TGCAGTGCTAGTCTTTCCCGCGTCAAGGAGCAGTTCTTC. As protein: CSASLSRVKEQFF.

This clonotype was found many times. The chain joins TRBV28 to TRBJ1-5; no firm D call. This CDR3 comprises 16 residues. Trimming cost V 3 bases and J 0 bases, with 12 bases left between them. Germline CDR1 reads MDHEN; CDR2 reads SYDVKM. DNA of the CDR3: TGTGCCAGCAGTTTGGGCAGCCGGAATAGCAATCAGCCCCAGCATTTT. This gives the protein CASSLGSRNSNQPQHF. Looking up the rest from reference TRBV28 and TRBJ1-5 gives the full variable domain: DVKVTQSSRYLVKRTGEKVFLECVQDMDHENMFWYRQDPGLGLRLIYFSYDVKMKEKGDIPEGYSVSREKKERFSLILESASTNQTSMYLCASSLGSRNSNQPQHFGDGTRLSIL.

This clonotype was recorded many times. The rearrangement uses TRBV4-2 and TRBJ2-1, with 9 bases aligning to TRBD2. The CDR3 contains 15 residues. Germline CDR1 reads LGHNA; CDR2 reads YNFKEQ. Trimming at V came to 1 base and at J to 7 bases, leaving 5 bases not matched to a gene. CDR3 loop: CASSQGGSGRNEQFF. CDR3 bases: TGTGCCAGCAGCCAAGGAGGAAGCGGGAGGAATGAGCAGTTCTTC.

This clonotype showed up just a few times. The V gene is TRBV12-3 or TRBV12-4, the J gene TRBJ2-7, with D tentatively TRBD1 or TRBD2 (6 bases each). The CDR3 runs 14 residues. Deletions cut 1 base from V and 4 bases from J, with 11 bases between. The CDR3 spells CASSLVGGQYEQYF. Written as DNA, the CDR3 is TGTGCCAGCAGTTTAGTTGGGGGGCAGTACGAGCAGTACTTC.

The gene calls are TRBV20-1 and TRBJ2-7, with D tentatively TRBD1 (6 bases). In germline, CDR1 is DFQATT, CDR2 SNEGSKA (reference sequence). The CDR3 is 15 amino acids. V was shortened by 3 bases and J by 6 bases, with 21 bases between the two germline ends. The CDR3 DNA sequence: TGCAGTGCTAGCAGTTCGGGCAGGGGATCGCTCGAGCAGTACTTC. This codes for CSASSSGRGSLEQYF.

This clonotype has a count of ten or more. The chain uses TRBV5-1 and TRBJ2-7; TRBD1 matches 11 bases. Trimming at V came to 2 bases and at J to 3 bases, leaving 4 bases not matched to a gene. The germline V gene encodes CDR1 SGHRS and CDR2 YFSETQ. The CDR3 is 15 amino acids. This CDR3 reads CASSFRTGGHYEQYF. CDR3 in DNA: TGCGCCAGCAGCTTTAGGACAGGGGGCCACTACGAGCAGTACTTC.

This clonotype was observed at least ten times. The chain employs TRBV5-1 and TRBJ2-1, with D hard to call. The CDR3 is made up of 15 amino acids. From germline, CDR1 is SGHRS and CDR2 YFSETQ. Between the trimmed V and J ends, which lost 4 bases and 15 bases, there was a span of 26 bases. DNA of the CDR3: TGCGCCAGCAGCCACATTTCAGGCCACCAAAGTTTTCTGTTCTTC. Protein product: CASSHISGHQSFLFF.

This chain joins TRBV29-1 and TRBJ2-7, with 10 bases lining up with TRBD2. This CDR3 region has 15 residues. Losses at the gene ends were 6 bases for V and 5 bases for J; bases not matched to a gene: 13. Germline values: CDR1 SQVTM, CDR2 ANQGSEA. The CDR3 loop is CSVGLAGVPKNEQYF. In DNA, the CDR3 is TGCAGCGTCGGGCTAGCGGGAGTTCCAAAGAACGAGCAGTACTTC.